The 28 T cell receptor beta chains given below trace back to one sample, sequenced in a study of CD4 T cells in relation to SARS-CoV-2 and coronaviruses. Sequencing used immunoSEQ multiplex PCR; TCRdb keeps in-frame clones, though not all of them. The sample records 25,000 to 30,000 clones, 76% being singletons. Their cognate antigens are unknown. Before the COVID-19 pandemic, during about 2011-2019, CD4+ T cells were taken from unexposed donors. Isolation of CD4+ T cells took place after nine to ten days in culture. The material sequenced was CD4+ T cells from PBMCs, cultured in vitro. These receptors all stem from a human donor in good health.

The chain uses TRBV7-2 and TRBJ2-5; D may be TRBD2 (5 bases). CDR3 size: 13 residues. Germline V gene data show CDR1 as SGHTA and CDR2 as FQGNSA. The V gene lost 7 bases and the J gene lost 2 bases, with 11 bases spanning the gap. The CDR3 DNA follows: TGTGCCAGCACCTACGGGGTTCAAGAGACCCAGTACTTC. It is translated as CASTYGVQETQYF.

The rearrangement links TRBV28 to TRBJ2-7, with a tentative D call TRBD2 (6 bases). V was clipped by 2 bases and J by 6 bases, with 17 bases between them. The CDR3 is 15 amino acids. Germline values: CDR1 MDHEN, CDR2 SYDVKM. The CDR3 DNA is TGTGCCAGCAGTTTAGAGGTGGCTGGAGGGTTCGAGCAGTACTTC. This encodes CASSLEVAGGFEQYF.

This chain connects TRBV5-8 to TRBJ2-2; tentative D call: TRBD1 (5 bases). CDR1 is SGHTS, CDR2 YDEGEE, per germline. There are 16 residues in the CDR3. The V end lost 2 bases, the J end lost 5 bases, and 16 bases lay between the germline ends. CDR3 bases: TGTGCCAGCAGCTTTGAAGGCAGGGTTTGGACCGGGGAGCTGTTTTTT. This sequence encodes CASSFEGRVWTGELFF. Full variable domain (remainder filled in from reference TRBV5-8 and TRBJ2-2): EAGVTQSPTHLIKTRGQQATLRCSPISGHTSVYWYQQALGLGLQFLLWYDEGEERNRGNFPPRFSGRQFPNYSSELNVNALELEDSALYLCASSFEGRVWTGELFFGEGSRLTVL.

The chain links TRBV7-2 to TRBJ2-5, with a possible D match to TRBD2 (7 bases). Germline values: CDR1 SGHTA, CDR2 FQGNSA. This CDR3 comprises 15 residues. V lost 4 bases, J lost 3 bases, and 15 bases lay in between. The CDR3 DNA follows: TGTGCCAGCAGCTCCTTAGGGGGGGCCGAAGAGACCCAGTACTTC. Translated: CASSSLGGAEETQYF.

The rearrangement joins TRBV19 to TRBJ2-7, with D uncertain. V was shortened by 5 bases and J by 5 bases, with 19 bases between the two germline ends. The CDR3 is 15 residues long. Germline V gives CDR1 LNHDA, CDR2 SQIVND (reference sequence). CDR3 DNA sequence: TGTGCCAGTAGTTCCGCAGGTTCAGGTTTCAACGAGCAGTACTTC. Amino acid sequence: CASSSAGSGFNEQYF.

This chain connects TRBV19 to TRBJ1-5; D remains unclear. The germline CDR1 and CDR2 sequences are LNHDA and SQIVND (reference sequence). The CDR3 covers 14 residues. V lost 3 bases, J lost 7 bases, and 13 bases lay in between. The DNA for the CDR3 is TGTGCCAGTAGTATCGGGCAGTCACCACAGCCCCAGCATTTT. This codes for CASSIGQSPQPQHF.

The CDR3 coding sequence is TGTGCCAGCAGCCCCCGGGGGGGTGGCTACACCTTC. This gives the protein CASSPRGGGYTF. The chain carries TRBV6-5 and TRBJ1-2, with D tentatively TRBD1 (5 bases). Germline V gene sequence: CDR1 MNHEY, CDR2 SVGAGI. The CDR3 has 12 amino acids. The V end lost 6 bases, the J end lost 7 bases, and 12 bases lay between the germline ends.

V is TRBV28 and J is TRBJ2-1; 10 bases are a match to TRBD1. J lost 7 bases, V lost 8 bases, and 8 bases had no gene match. This CDR3 is 14 amino acids long. Looked up from germline, CDR1 is MDHEN and CDR2 is SYDVKM. The CDR3 DNA is TGTGCCAGCGGGGGGACAGGGGTATGGAATGAGCAGTTCTTC. Protein sequence: CASGGTGVWNEQFF.

The rearrangement uses TRBV11-2 and TRBJ2-6; D is unresolved. The CDR3 totals 13 residues. Germline CDR1 SGHAT, CDR2 FQNNGV. Trimming removed 8 bases at V and 3 bases at J, with 8 bases between. DNA of the CDR3: TGTGCCAGCCAAGCCCATGGGGCCAACGTCCTGACTTTC. It yields the protein CASQAHGANVLTF.

This chain joins TRBV10-3 and TRBJ2-6, with D maybe TRBD2 (6 bases). This CDR3 contains 15 residues. Deletions cut 5 bases from V and 4 bases from J, with 12 bases between. CDR1 and CDR2 from the germline V gene are ENHRY and SYGVKD. Here the CDR3 DNA reads TGTGCCATCAGTACCGGCGGGGAGGGGGCCAACGTCCTGACTTTC. Translating gives CAISTGGEGANVLTF.

The chain has TRBV18 and TRBJ2-1; D not resolved. The CDR3 is 15 residues long. Germline V gives CDR1 KGHSH, CDR2 LQKENI. The V end was cut by 2 bases, the J end by 3 bases, with 11 bases between. CDR3 amino acids: CASSPFGQDYNEQFF. The CDR3 DNA reads TGTGCCAGCTCACCATTCGGCCAGGACTACAATGAGCAGTTCTTC.

This chain uses TRBV4-1 with TRBJ2-4; D is uncertain. Germline values: CDR1 MGHRA, CDR2 YSYEKL. This CDR3 region has 16 residues. V was shortened by 0 bases and J by 0 bases, with 9 bases between the two germline ends. The chain's CDR3 is CASSQDDFVAKNIQYF. DNA of the CDR3: TGCGCCAGCAGCCAAGATGACTTCGTAGCCAAAAACATTCAGTACTTC.

This chain uses TRBV6-5 with TRBJ1-1; D uncertain. Germline V gene data show CDR1 as MNHEY and CDR2 as SVGAGI. CDR3 length: 15 amino acids. Trimming shortened V by 2 bases and J by 2 bases, and 12 bases separated the two germline ends. The CDR3 DNA reads TGTGCCAGCAGTTACGGCGACACCACTAACACTGAAGCTTTCTTT. The encoded protein is CASSYGDTTNTEAFF.

This clone was seen a handful of times. This rearrangement joins TRBV6-5 to TRBJ1-6, with 7 positions matching TRBD1. The CDR3 covers 13 residues. CDR1 MNHEY and CDR2 SVGAGI come from the germline V gene. The V and J ends lost 7 bases and 13 bases, in that order; junction bases with no gene match: 10. In DNA, the CDR3 is TGTGCCAGCATAAGACAGGGCGGGGGTCCCCTCCACTTT. Translating gives CASIRQGGGPLHF.

V and J are TRBV5-1 and TRBJ2-3; D possibly corresponds to TRBD2 (6 bases). V shed 3 bases and J shed 0 bases, with 14 bases lying between them. The CDR3 length is 16 residues. The germline gives CDR1 SGHRS, CDR2 YFSETQ. The CDR3 sequence is CASSSGTQFSTDTQYF. The CDR3 nucleotides are TGCGCCAGCAGCTCCGGGACTCAATTTAGCACAGATACGCAGTATTTT.

The rearrangement uses TRBV6-1 and TRBJ2-1, with 12 nucleotides matching TRBD2. The CDR3 extends over 18 amino acids. J lost 5 bases, V lost 4 bases, and 12 bases had no gene match. Germline CDR1 reads MNHNS; CDR2 reads SASEGT. The CDR3 DNA sequence: TGTGCCAGCAGTGTGAAGTACCCCGGACTAGCGGGGAACAATGAGCAGTTCTTC. It translates to CASSVKYPGLAGNNEQFF.

The rearrangement links TRBV3-1 (or the pseudogene TRBV3-2) to TRBJ2-7, with D perhaps TRBD1 or TRBD2 (5 bases each). The V and J ends lost 0 bases and 6 bases respectively, with 12 bases between them. CDR1 is LGHDT, CDR2 YNNKEL, per germline (reference sequence). The CDR3 length is 14 residues. This CDR3 reads CASSQDVGVGEQYF. The CDR3 DNA sequence: TGTGCCAGCAGCCAAGATGTGGGGGTCGGCGAGCAGTACTTC.

The chain joins TRBV4-3 to TRBJ2-1; 8 bases map to TRBD2. This CDR3 is 16 amino acids long. Trimming at V came to 0 bases and at J to 7 bases, leaving 8 bases not matched to a gene. CDR1 LGHNA and CDR2 YSLEER come from the germline V gene. CDR3 in DNA: TGCGCCAGCAGCCAAGATTGGCAGCGGGGGCAAAATGAGCAGTTCTTC. The encoded protein is CASSQDWQRGQNEQFF.

The CDR3 DNA is TGTGCCAGCAGCCAAATGGGCACTATCTCCTACAATGAGCAGTTCTTC. Encoded protein: CASSQMGTISYNEQFF. The rearrangement joins TRBV7-3 to TRBJ2-1; D not certain. The CDR3 is 16 residues long. The germline V and J ends were trimmed by 5 bases and 0 bases, with 14 bases remaining between them. Germline V gene lookup returns CDR1 SGHTA and CDR2 FQGTGA.

V usage is TRBV2 and J usage is TRBJ2-7, with 9 bases aligning to TRBD1. V shed 7 bases and J 4 bases; nucleotides not matched to a gene: 11. The CDR3 extends over 15 amino acids. Germline V lookup: CDR1 SNHLY, CDR2 FYNNEI. The CDR3 DNA is TGTGCCAGCACCGCGGAGGGACAGGGCTGGTACGAGCAGTACTTC. Translating it yields CASTAEGQGWYEQYF. Full variable domain (outside the CDR3, taken from reference TRBV2 and TRBJ2-7): EPEVTQTPSHQVTQMGQEVILRCVPISNHLYFYWYRQILGQKVEFLVSFYNNEISEKSEIFDDQFSVERPDGSNFTLKIRSTKLEDSAMYFCASTAEGQGWYEQYFGPGTRLTVT.

This sequence joins TRBV12-3 or TRBV12-4 and TRBJ2-4; D unclear. The length of the CDR3 is 13 residues. Trimming cost V 6 bases and J 7 bases, with 13 bases left between them. The CDR3 loop is CASSPPVANIQYF. For the CDR3, the DNA is TGTGCCAGCAGCCCGCCAGTGGCGAACATTCAGTACTTC.

V and J are TRBV4-3 and TRBJ1-1, with 11 bases lining up with TRBD1. Trimming at V came to 1 base and at J to 4 bases, leaving 14 bases not matched to a gene. CDR1 and CDR2 from the germline V gene are LGHNA and YSLEER. The length of the CDR3 is 19 residues. The CDR3 here is CASSQGTAWTGGAGTEAFF. CDR3 DNA: TGCGCCAGCAGCCAAGGCACCGCCTGGACAGGGGGCGCCGGCACTGAAGCTTTCTTT.

CDR3 protein: CASSLYRGFYGYTF. The CDR3 nucleotides are TGTGCCAGCAGTTTATATCGGGGTTTCTATGGCTACACCTTC. The genes are TRBV27 and TRBJ1-2; unclear D gene. V was clipped by 1 base and J by 4 bases, with 10 bases between them. CDR3 length: 14 amino acids. The germline V gene has CDR1 MNHEY and CDR2 SMNVEV (reference sequence).

This clone was seen a few times. A read error may account for a junction end that differs from germline. The rearrangement links TRBV7-7 to TRBJ2-7; no reliable D call. The germline gives CDR1 SSHAT, CDR2 FNYEAQ (reference sequence). The CDR3 has 13 amino acids. CDR3 loop: CASSLNQDYEQYF. The DNA for the CDR3 is TGTGCTAGCAGCTTAAATCAGGACTACGAGCAGTACTTC.

The rearrangement joins TRBV19 to TRBJ2-7; the D is unclear. V was trimmed by 9 bases and J by 1 base, leaving 16 bases between them. CDR1 is LNHDA, CDR2 SQIVND, per germline (reference sequence). The CDR3 sequence is 14 residues long. The CDR3 DNA follows: TGTGCCAGATCGCCCGAGGCGCCGTCCTACGAGCAGTACTTC. Its protein product is CARSPEAPSYEQYF. The full variable domain, in which reference TRBV19 and TRBJ2-7 provide the parts outside the CDR3, is DGGITQSPKYLFRKEGQNVTLSCEQNLNHDAMYWYRQDPGQGLRLIYYSQIVNDFQKGDIAEGYSVSREKKESFPLTVTSAQKNPTAFYLCARSPEAPSYEQYFGPGTRLTVT.

The chain combines TRBV3-1 (or the pseudogene TRBV3-2) with TRBJ1-1; the D is unclear. The germline V and J ends were trimmed by 3 bases and 2 bases, with 16 bases remaining between them. Germline CDR1 and CDR2: LGHDT and YNNKEL (reference sequence). This CDR3 comprises 16 residues. The CDR3 nucleotides read TGTGCCAGCAGCCACTTACCCTGGGCAGAAAACACTGAAGCTTTCTTT. Residues: CASSHLPWAENTEAFF.

This chain uses TRBV4-1 with TRBJ2-5; D gene ambiguous. Germline CDR1 and CDR2: MGHRA and YSYEKL. V lost 2 bases and J 1 base, leaving 5 bases between the germline ends. CDR3 length: 13 amino acids. CDR3 DNA sequence: TGCGCCAGCAGCCAACAGGTCCAAGAGACCCAGTACTTC. It is translated as CASSQQVQETQYF.

The J gene is TRBJ1-1, the V gene TRBV18; 7 nucleotides line up with TRBD1. CDR3 length: 16 amino acids. The ends lost 3 bases at V and 6 bases at J; junction bases unmatched: 13. CDR1 is KGHSH, CDR2 LQKENI, per germline. This chain's CDR3 is CASSPRDSRDWSEAFF. Written as DNA, the CDR3 is TGTGCCAGCTCACCTCGGGACAGCCGTGATTGGTCTGAAGCTTTCTTT.